This T cell receptor (beta chain) was sequenced in a study of brain T cells in children with intractable seizures. Clones were read by immunoSEQ multiplex PCR, and TCRdb kept only the in-frame ones, dropping some. The sample carries 110,000 or so clones, roughly 94% recorded once. There are 16 residues in the CDR3. On this clone: Its target is unknown.

Only cases whose brain tissue showed the highest T cell transcript signatures were sequenced. At least one anti-epileptic drug was given before surgery. Study findings and constraints: Clones missing pre-surgery may reflect undersampling of that blood sample. Only CDR3 sequence similarity suggested viral specificity, without known HCMV serostatus.

Here the sequenced sample was peripheral blood, taken at surgery. The V gene is TRBV21-1, the J gene TRBJ2-5; no DNA check was done on the table's D call, TRBD1. TRBV21-1 has pseudogene status. This clonotype was sampled from a boy in the first two years of life with hemimegalencephaly and intractable seizures. The CDR3 region has the DNA TGTGCCAGCCCCAAGGGACAGGGGGCTAACCAAGAGACCCAGTACTTC. This encodes CASPKGQGANQETQYF.